Listed below are T cell receptor beta chains from one sample, sequenced in a study of blood T cells in healthy people across ages. TCRdb used MiXCR to reprocess the 5' RACE reads, holding one entry per CDR3 protein. This sample has approximately 1,100,000 distinct CDR3 sequences, with less than 50% found just once. Sequencing was performed on blood. The receptors shown here come from an older woman in good health. CDR3s include the opening cysteine and the closing phenylalanine or tryptophan. A D gene is named only where the DNA matches it firmly. Where a row states a size, it is once, few, many or the class of an expanded clone; other rows omit it.

TRBV12-3/TRBV12-4	-	TRBJ2-3	-	CASRVPSTDTQYF	TGTGCCAGCAGAGTACCTAGCACAGATACGCAGTATTTT
TRBV4-1	few	TRBJ1-6	-	CASSQETYSPLHF	TGCGCCAGCAGCCAAGAGACTTATTCACCCCTCCACTTT
TRBV12-3/TRBV12-4	-	TRBJ1-1	-	CASSGGGSITEAFF	TGTGCCAGCAGTGGGGGGGGCTCGATCACTGAAGCTTTCTTT
TRBV7-2	-	TRBJ2-1	TRBD2	CASSYSGSWGEQFF	TGTGCCAGCAGCTACAGCGGGAGTTGGGGTGAGCAGTTCTTC
TRBV7-2	few	TRBJ2-7	-	CASSLRALYEQYF	TGTGCCAGCAGCTTAAGGGCCCTCTACGAGCAGTACTTC
TRBV30	few	TRBJ2-7	-	CAWVDGHYEQYF	TGTGCCTGGGTCGACGGGCATTACGAGCAGTACTTC
TRBV5-1	few	TRBJ1-1	-	CASSLGDRNTEAFF	TGTGCCAGCAGCTTGGGGGACCGGAACACTGAAGCTTTCTTT
TRBV6-1	-	TRBJ1-6	-	CASSEGQPYNSPLHF	TGTGCCAGCAGTGAAGGTCAGCCCTATAATTCACCCCTCCACTTT
TRBV28	-	TRBJ2-5	-	CASIPWGHGETQYF	TGTGCCAGCATCCCTTGGGGTCATGGAGAGACCCAGTACTTC
TRBV12-3/TRBV12-4	few	TRBJ1-5	TRBD1	CARTGAHPPNQPQHF	TGTGCCCGGACAGGGGCGCATCCCCCCAATCAGCCCCAGCATTTT
TRBV2	-	TRBJ2-1	-	CASSDATLTGEGEQFF	TGTGCCAGCAGTGACGCCACCTTGACAGGGGAGGGTGAGCAGTTCTTC
TRBV4-1	-	TRBJ1-4	TRBD1	CASNPDRENEKLFF	TGCGCCAGCAACCCGGACAGGGAGAACGAAAAACTGTTTTTT
TRBV7-6	few	TRBJ2-1	-	CASSLVFRPDRPNEQFF	TGTGCCAGCAGCTTAGTTTTTCGTCCCGATCGTCCCAATGAGCAGTTCTTC
TRBV20-1	-	TRBJ2-1	-	CSARGKYNEQFF	TGCAGTGCTAGAGGGAAGTACAATGAGCAGTTCTTC
TRBV7-3	once	TRBJ2-1	TRBD2	CASSPRLATSSYNEQFF	TGTGCCAGCAGCCCACGACTAGCGACTAGCTCCTACAATGAGCAGTTCTTC
TRBV20-1	few	TRBJ2-5	TRBD2	CSARPERGKQETQYF	TGCAGTGCTAGACCCGAGCGGGGCAAACAAGAGACCCAGTACTTC
TRBV30	-	TRBJ1-2	-	CGTESIYGYTF	TGTGGCACAGAATCGATCTATGGCTACACCTTC
TRBV27	-	TRBJ2-5	-	CASSTSPVTKTQYF	TGTGCCAGCAGTACCTCCCCGGTAACAAAGACCCAGTACTTC
TRBV3-1	few	TRBJ1-3	-	CASSHTVQGGSGNTIYF	TGTGCCAGCAGTCACACGGTTCAGGGCGGCTCTGGAAACACCATATATTTT
TRBV3-1	-	TRBJ2-7	-	CASSQEPSSLGYEQYF	TGTGCCAGCAGCCAAGAGCCAAGTAGCTTGGGGTACGAGCAGTACTTC
TRBV20-1	few	TRBJ2-1	TRBD1	CSTDRVNEQFF	TGCAGTACGGACAGGGTCAATGAGCAGTTCTTC
TRBV3-1	-	TRBJ2-7	-	CASSQGGTRVTNEQYF	TGTGCCAGCAGCCAAGGGGGGACTCGAGTTACCAATGAGCAGTACTTC
TRBV7-2	-	TRBJ2-1	-	CASSFMSNEQFF	TGTGCCAGCAGCTTTATGAGCAATGAGCAGTTCTTC
TRBV10-3	-	TRBJ2-2	TRBD2	CAISGLAGTGELFF	TGTGCCATCAGTGGACTAGCGGGAACCGGGGAGCTGTTTTTT
TRBV7-8	-	TRBJ2-7	TRBD1	CASSLGTVGEQYF	TGTGCCAGCAGCCTCGGGACAGTTGGGGAGCAGTACTTC
TRBV20-1	-	TRBJ2-7	-	CSVSSNRLYEQYF	TGCAGTGTTAGTAGTAACAGACTTTACGAGCAGTATTTC
TRBV11-2	few	TRBJ2-7	TRBD2	CASSRPSGGYEQYF	TGTGCCAGCAGCCGTCCTAGCGGAGGCTACGAGCAGTACTTC
TRBV3-1	-	TRBJ2-7	TRBD2	CASSQDSLAGEQYF	TGTGCCAGCAGCCAAGATTCACTAGCGGGGGAGCAGTACTTC
TRBV11-2	-	TRBJ2-1	-	CASSLDSTIEQFF	TGTGCCAGCAGCTTAGACTCTACGATTGAGCAGTTCTTC
TRBV30	-	TRBJ2-1	-	CAWSGAVYYNEQFF	TGTGCCTGGAGTGGGGCGGTGTACTACAATGAGCAGTTCTTC
TRBV6-1	few	TRBJ2-1	-	CASSEIRNEQFF	TGTGCCAGCAGTGAGATCAGGAACGAGCAGTTCTTC
TRBV29-1	-	TRBJ1-2	TRBD1	CSVDRGQLRGYTF	TGCAGCGTTGATCGGGGACAGTTACGGGGCTACACCTTC
TRBV6-5	-	TRBJ2-3	-	CASSYSGTAKPDTQYF	TGTGCCAGCAGTTACTCGGGGACCGCGAAACCAGATACGCAGTATTTT
TRBV9	-	TRBJ1-2	-	CASSVGTQTGFIYGYTF	TGTGCCAGCAGCGTAGGAACTCAAACAGGGTTCATCTATGGCTACACCTTC
TRBV5-5	-	TRBJ2-7	-	CASSLIRTYEQYF	TGTGCCAGCAGCTTGATTCGGACCTACGAGCAGTACTTC
TRBV24-1	-	TRBJ2-6	-	CATSDDGSGANVLTF	TGTGCCACCAGTGATGATGGCTCTGGGGCCAACGTCCTGACTTTC
TRBV29-1	-	TRBJ1-2	-	CSAKQGTNYGYTF	TGCAGCGCCAAACAGGGAACTAACTATGGCTACACCTTC
TRBV28	-	TRBJ2-7	-	CAGSLTGLGGEQYF	TGTGCCGGCAGTTTGACAGGCCTAGGGGGCGAGCAGTACTTC
TRBV19	-	TRBJ2-5	-	CASSMQIQETQYF	TGTGCCAGTAGTATGCAGATCCAAGAGACCCAGTACTTC
TRBV7-2	few	TRBJ1-2	-	CASSLSADGYTF	TGTGCCAGCAGCTTATCGGCAGATGGCTACACCTTC
TRBV27	few	TRBJ2-5	-	CASSLGVASETQYF	TGTGCCAGCAGTTTAGGGGTGGCTTCGGAGACCCAGTACTTC
TRBV7-9	-	TRBJ2-1	TRBD2	CASSFYSGPTYNEQFF	TGTGCCAGCAGCTTCTATAGCGGGCCTACCTACAATGAGCAGTTCTTC
TRBV30	-	TRBJ2-1	TRBD2	CAWTREAPNEQFF	TGTGCCTGGACCCGGGAGGCCCCCAATGAGCAGTTCTTC
TRBV24-1	many	TRBJ2-7	TRBD2	CATSDPGLAGIYYEQYF	TGTGCCACCAGTGACCCCGGACTAGCGGGGATCTACTACGAGCAGTACTTC
TRBV10-3	-	TRBJ2-5	-	CAISERTPSGETQYF	TGTGCCATCAGTGAACGGACTCCGAGCGGAGAGACCCAGTACTTC
TRBV5-1	many	TRBJ2-1	TRBD1	CASSIQTGGYNEQFF	TGCGCCAGCAGTATTCAAACAGGGGGCTACAATGAGCAGTTCTTC
TRBV27	few	TRBJ2-3	-	CASSFSGVTSTDTQYF	TGTGCCAGCAGTTTCTCTGGAGTCACTAGCACAGATACGCAGTATTTT
TRBV13	-	TRBJ2-2	-	CASTLRGGRTGELFF	TGTGCCAGCACCCTTAGGGGGGGGCGAACCGGGGAGCTGTTTTTT
TRBV10-3	-	TRBJ2-3	-	CAISELSGGTDTQYF	TGTGCCATCAGTGAGTTGTCAGGTGGCACAGATACGCAGTATTTT
TRBV14	few	TRBJ2-1	TRBD2	CASSQVAGAHNEQFF	TGTGCCAGCAGCCAAGTAGCGGGAGCGCACAATGAGCAGTTCTTC